Below, 2 T cell receptor beta chains from the same sample are listed, as sequenced in a study of blood T cell repertoires in COVID-19. Clones were read by immunoSEQ multiplex PCR, and TCRdb kept only the in-frame ones, dropping some. Among 200,000 to 300,000 clones listed, approximately 85% were seen once. Material for sequencing was peripheral blood. The receptors stem from a woman in her 30s with acute or convalescent COVID-19.

The rearrangement links TRBV19 to TRBJ2-3; TRBD2 matches 8 bases. The trim removed 0 bases at V and 4 bases at J, leaving 6 bases unmatched. CDR3 length equals 16 residues. Germline loops: CDR1 LNHDA, CDR2 SQIVND (reference sequence). Here the CDR3 DNA reads TGTGCCAGTAGTATAGAGGGACTAGATGGGGCAGATACGCAGTATTTT. Amino acids: CASSIEGLDGADTQYF.

This chain links TRBV25-1 with TRBJ2-3, with a weak D call TRBD2 (6 bases). This CDR3 has 14 residues. Germline V gives CDR1 MGHDK, CDR2 SYGVNS. Trimming took 4 bases from V and 3 from J, leaving 11 bases between them. Here the CDR3 reads CASSAGGITDTQYF. As DNA, the CDR3 is TGTGCCAGCAGTGCTGGGGGGATAACAGATACGCAGTATTTT.